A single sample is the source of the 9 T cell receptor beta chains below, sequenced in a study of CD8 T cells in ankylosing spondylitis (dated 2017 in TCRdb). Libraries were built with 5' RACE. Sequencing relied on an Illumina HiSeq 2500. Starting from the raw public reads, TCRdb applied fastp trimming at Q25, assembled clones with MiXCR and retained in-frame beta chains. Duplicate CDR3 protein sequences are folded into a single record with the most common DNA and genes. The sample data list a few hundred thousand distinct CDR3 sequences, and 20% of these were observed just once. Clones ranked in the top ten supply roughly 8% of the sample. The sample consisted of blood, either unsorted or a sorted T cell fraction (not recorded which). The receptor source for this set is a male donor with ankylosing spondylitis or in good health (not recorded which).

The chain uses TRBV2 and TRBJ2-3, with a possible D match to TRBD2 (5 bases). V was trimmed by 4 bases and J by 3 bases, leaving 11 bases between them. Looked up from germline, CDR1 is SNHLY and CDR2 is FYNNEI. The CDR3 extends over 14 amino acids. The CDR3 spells CASSVSPGTDTQYF. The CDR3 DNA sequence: TGTGCCAGCAGTGTGTCCCCGGGAACAGATACGCAGTATTTT.

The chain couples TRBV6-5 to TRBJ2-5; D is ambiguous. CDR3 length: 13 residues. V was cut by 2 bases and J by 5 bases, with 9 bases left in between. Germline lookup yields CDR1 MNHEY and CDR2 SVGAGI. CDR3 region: CASSYVGGETQYF. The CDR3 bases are TGTGCCAGCAGTTACGTGGGTGGGGAGACCCAGTACTTC.

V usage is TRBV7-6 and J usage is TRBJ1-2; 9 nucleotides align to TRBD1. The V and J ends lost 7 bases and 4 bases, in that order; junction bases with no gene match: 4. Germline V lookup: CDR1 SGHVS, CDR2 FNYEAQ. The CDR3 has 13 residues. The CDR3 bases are TGTGCCAGCACCACAGGGGGCTCCTATGGCTACACCTTC. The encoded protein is CASTTGGSYGYTF.

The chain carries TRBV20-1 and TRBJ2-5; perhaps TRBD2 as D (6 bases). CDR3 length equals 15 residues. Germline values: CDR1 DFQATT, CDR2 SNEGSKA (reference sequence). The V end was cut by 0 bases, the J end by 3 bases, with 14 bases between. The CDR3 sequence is CSARDWREYEETQYF. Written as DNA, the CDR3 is TGCAGTGCTAGAGATTGGAGGGAGTATGAAGAGACCCAGTACTTC.

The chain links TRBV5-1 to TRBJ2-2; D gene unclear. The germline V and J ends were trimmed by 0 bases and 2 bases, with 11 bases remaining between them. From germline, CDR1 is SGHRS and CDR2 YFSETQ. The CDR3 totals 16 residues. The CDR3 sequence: CASSLAFGLNTGELFF. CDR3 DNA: TGCGCCAGCAGCTTGGCGTTTGGGCTAAACACCGGGGAGCTGTTTTTT.

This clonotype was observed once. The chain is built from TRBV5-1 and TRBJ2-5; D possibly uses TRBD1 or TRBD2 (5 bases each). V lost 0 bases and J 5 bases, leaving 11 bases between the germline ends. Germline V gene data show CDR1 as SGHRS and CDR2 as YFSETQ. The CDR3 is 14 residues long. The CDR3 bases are TGCGCCAGCAGCTTGGGGGACCCAGGGGAGACCCAGTACTTC. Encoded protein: CASSLGDPGETQYF.

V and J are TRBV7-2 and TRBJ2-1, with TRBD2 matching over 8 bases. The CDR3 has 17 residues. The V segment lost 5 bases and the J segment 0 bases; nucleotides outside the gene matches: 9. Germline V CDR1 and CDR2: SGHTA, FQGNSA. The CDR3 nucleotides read TGTGCCAGCAGCCCCCGGGGCGGGGGGACCTCCTACAATGAGCAGTTCTTC. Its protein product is CASSPRGGGTSYNEQFF.

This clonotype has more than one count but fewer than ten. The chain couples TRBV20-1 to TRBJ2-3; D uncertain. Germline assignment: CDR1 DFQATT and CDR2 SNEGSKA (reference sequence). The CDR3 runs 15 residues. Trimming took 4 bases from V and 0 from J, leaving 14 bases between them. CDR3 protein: CSATPDRPSTDTQYF. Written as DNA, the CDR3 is TGCAGTGCTACTCCGGATCGTCCTAGCACAGATACGCAGTATTTT.

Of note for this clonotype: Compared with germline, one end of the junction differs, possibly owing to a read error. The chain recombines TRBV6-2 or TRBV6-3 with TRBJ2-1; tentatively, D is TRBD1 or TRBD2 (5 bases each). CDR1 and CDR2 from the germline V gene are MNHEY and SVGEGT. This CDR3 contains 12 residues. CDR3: CASRRGPGEQFF. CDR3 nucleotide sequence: TGTGCCAGCAGAAGGGGCCCTGGGGAGCAGTTCTTT.